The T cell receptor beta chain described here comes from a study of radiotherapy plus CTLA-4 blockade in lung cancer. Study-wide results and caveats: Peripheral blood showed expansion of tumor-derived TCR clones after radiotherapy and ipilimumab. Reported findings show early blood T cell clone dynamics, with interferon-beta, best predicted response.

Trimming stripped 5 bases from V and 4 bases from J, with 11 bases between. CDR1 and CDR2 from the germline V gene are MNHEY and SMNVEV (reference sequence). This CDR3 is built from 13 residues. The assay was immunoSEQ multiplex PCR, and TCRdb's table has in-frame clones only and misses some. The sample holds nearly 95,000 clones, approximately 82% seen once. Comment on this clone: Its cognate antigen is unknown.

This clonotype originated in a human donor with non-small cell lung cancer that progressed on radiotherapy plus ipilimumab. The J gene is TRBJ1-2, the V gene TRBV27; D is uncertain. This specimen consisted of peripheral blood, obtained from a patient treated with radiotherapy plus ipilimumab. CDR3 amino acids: CASSPGWGYGYTF. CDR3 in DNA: TGTGCCAGCAGTCCCGGGTGGGGCTATGGCTACACCTTC.